This T cell receptor (beta chain) was identified in a study of molecular identifiers for immune sequencing clone quantification. CDR3 length equals 17 residues. CDR1 is DFQATT and CDR2 is SNEGSKA in the germline V gene (reference sequence). V lost 0 bases, J lost 5 bases, and 15 bases stayed unmatched. TCRdb independently ran MiXCR on the PCR reads; one entry per CDR3 protein. The sample includes about 10,000 distinct CDR3 sequences, about 21% of them seen just once. In this sample, this clonotype turned up many times. This receptor was taken from a human donor in good health. Some libraries in this study had Jurkat cell RNA spiked in. This chain links TRBV20-1 with TRBJ2-5, with TRBD1 matching 7 bases. Material: naive CD8+ T cells from blood, with Jurkat cell RNA spiked in. Subset meaning: FACS-sorted CD8+CD4-CCR7+CD45RA+ naive T cells. The CDR3 sequence is CSARDIDWAGGRETQYF. The CDR3, as DNA: TGCAGTGCTAGAGATATTGATTGGGCAGGGGGAAGGGAGACCCAGTACTTC.